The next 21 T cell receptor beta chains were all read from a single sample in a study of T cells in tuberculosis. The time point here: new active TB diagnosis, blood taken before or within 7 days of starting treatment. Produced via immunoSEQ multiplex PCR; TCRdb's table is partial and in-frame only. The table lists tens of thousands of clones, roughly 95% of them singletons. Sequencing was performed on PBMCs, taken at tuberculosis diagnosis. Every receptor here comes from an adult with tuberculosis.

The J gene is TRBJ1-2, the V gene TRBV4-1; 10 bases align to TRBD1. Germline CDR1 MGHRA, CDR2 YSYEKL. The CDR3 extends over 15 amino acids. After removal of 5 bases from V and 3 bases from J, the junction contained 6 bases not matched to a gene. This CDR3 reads CASSYPGTGDYGYTF. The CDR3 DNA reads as TGCGCCAGCAGCTACCCCGGGACAGGGGACTATGGCTACACCTTC.

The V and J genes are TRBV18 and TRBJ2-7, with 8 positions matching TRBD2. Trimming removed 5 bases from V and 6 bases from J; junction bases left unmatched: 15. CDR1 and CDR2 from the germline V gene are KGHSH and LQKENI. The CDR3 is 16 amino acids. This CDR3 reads CASSSSFGGASGEQYF. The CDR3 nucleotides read TGTGCCAGCTCATCCTCTTTCGGGGGGGCCTCGGGCGAGCAGTACTTC.

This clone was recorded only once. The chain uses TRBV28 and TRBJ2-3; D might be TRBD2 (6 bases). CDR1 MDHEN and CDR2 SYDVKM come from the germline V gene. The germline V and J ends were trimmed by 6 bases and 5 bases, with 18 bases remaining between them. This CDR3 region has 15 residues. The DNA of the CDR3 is TGTGCCAGCAGCGACCCCCGACTAGGAAGAGATACGCAGTATTTT. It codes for CASSDPRLGRDTQYF.

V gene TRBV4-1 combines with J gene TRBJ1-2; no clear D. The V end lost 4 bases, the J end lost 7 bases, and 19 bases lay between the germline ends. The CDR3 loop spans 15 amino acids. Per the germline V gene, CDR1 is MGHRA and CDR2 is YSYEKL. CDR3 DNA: TGCGCCAGCAGCCGCCCGGGGAGAGAAGGACGTGGCTACACCTTC. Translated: CASSRPGREGRGYTF.

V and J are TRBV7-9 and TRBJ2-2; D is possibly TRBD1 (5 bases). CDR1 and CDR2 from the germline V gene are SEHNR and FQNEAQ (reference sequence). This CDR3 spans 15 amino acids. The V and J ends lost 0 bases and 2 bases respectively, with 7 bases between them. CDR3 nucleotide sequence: TGTGCCAGCAGCTTAGCGGGGCCCAACACCGGGGAGCTGTTTTTT. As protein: CASSLAGPNTGELFF.

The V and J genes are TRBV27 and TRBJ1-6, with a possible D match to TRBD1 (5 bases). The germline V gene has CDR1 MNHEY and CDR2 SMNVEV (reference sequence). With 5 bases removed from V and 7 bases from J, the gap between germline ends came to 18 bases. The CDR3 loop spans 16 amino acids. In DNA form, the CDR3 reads TGTGCCAGCAGTCCGTACCGGACACAAGGGAATTCACCCCTCCACTTT. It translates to CASSPYRTQGNSPLHF.

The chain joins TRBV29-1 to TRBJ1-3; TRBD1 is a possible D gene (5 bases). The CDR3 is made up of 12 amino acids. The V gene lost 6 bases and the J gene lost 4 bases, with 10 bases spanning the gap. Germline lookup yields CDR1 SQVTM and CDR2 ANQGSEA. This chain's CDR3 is CSVGGLGNTIYF. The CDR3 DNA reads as TGCAGCGTCGGGGGATTGGGAAACACCATATATTTT.

CDR3 residues: CASSSGLAGGQETQYF. Here the CDR3 DNA reads TGTGCCAGCAGCTCCGGACTAGCGGGGGGCCAAGAGACCCAGTACTTC. The chain employs TRBV5-8 and TRBJ2-5; 14 nucleotides line up with TRBD2. The CDR3 spans 16 residues. Germline CDR1 and CDR2: SGHTS and YDEGEE. V gave up 3 bases and J gave up 1 base; unmatched junction bases: 2.

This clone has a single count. The CDR3 is CASSAPSTSRNYEQYF. In DNA, the CDR3 is TGCGCCAGCAGCGCACCATCGACTAGCCGTAACTACGAGCAGTACTTC. The chain recombines TRBV10-2 with TRBJ2-7; the match to TRBD2 covers 7 bases. Losses at the gene ends were 6 bases for V and 3 bases for J; bases not matched to a gene: 14. Germline assignment: CDR1 WSHSY and CDR2 SAAADI. The CDR3 has 16 residues.

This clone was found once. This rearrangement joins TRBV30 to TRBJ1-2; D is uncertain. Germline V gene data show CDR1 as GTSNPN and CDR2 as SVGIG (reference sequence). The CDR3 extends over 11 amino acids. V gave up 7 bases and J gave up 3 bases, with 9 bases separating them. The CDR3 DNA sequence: TGTGCCTCAGGCGGGGACTATGGCTACACCTTC. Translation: CASGGDYGYTF. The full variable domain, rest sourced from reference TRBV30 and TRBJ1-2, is SQTIHQWPATLVQPVGSPLSLECTVEGTSNPNLYWYRQAAGRGLQLLFYSVGIGQISSEVPQNLSASRPQDRQFILSSKKLLLSDSGFYLCASGGDYGYTFGSGTRLTVV.

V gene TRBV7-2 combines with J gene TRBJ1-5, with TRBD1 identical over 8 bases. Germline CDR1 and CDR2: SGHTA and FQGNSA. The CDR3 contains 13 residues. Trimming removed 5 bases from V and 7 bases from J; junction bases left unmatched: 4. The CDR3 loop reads CASSPGGWQPQHF. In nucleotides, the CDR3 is TGTGCCAGCAGCCCAGGGGGCTGGCAGCCCCAGCATTTT.

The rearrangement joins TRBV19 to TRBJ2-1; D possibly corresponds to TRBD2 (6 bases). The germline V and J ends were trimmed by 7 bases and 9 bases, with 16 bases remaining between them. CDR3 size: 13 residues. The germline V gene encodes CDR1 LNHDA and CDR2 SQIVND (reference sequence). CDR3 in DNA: TGTGCCAGTACTGTTACTAGCACCGGTGAGCAGTTCTTC. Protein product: CASTVTSTGEQFF.

The CDR3 nucleotides read TGTGCCAGCACTATGACAGATAATCAGCCCCAGCATTTT. Residues: CASTMTDNQPQHF. The chain has TRBV6-1 and TRBJ1-5, with a possible D match to TRBD1 (5 bases). Trimming removed 7 bases from V and 4 bases from J, with 11 bases in between. Germline assignment: CDR1 MNHNS and CDR2 SASEGT. The CDR3 contains 13 residues.

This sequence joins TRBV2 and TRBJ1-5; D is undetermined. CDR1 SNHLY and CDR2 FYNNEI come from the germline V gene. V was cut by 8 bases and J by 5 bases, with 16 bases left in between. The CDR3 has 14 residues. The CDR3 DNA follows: TGTGCCAGCCGTCGTGCAGGTTCTCATCAGCCCCAGCATTTT. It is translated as CASRRAGSHQPQHF.

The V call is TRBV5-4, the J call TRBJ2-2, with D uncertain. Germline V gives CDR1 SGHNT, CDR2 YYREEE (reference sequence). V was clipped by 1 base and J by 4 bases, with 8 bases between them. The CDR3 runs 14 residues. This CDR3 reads CASSLPGTTGELFF. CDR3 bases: TGTGCCAGCAGCTTGCCGGGTACCACCGGGGAGCTGTTTTTT.

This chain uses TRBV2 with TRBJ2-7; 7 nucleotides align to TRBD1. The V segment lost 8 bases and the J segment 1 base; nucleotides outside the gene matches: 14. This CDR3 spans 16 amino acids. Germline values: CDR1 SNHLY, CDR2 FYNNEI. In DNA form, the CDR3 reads TGTGCCAGCCGAACTCCCCGGCCAGGGGGATCCTACGAGCAGTACTTC. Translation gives CASRTPRPGGSYEQYF.

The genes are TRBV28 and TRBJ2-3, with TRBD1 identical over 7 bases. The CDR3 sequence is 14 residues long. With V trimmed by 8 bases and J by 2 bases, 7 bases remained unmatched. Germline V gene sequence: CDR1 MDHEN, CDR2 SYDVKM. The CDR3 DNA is TGTGCCAGCCTTCAGACAGGGTACACAGATACGCAGTATTTT. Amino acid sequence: CASLQTGYTDTQYF.

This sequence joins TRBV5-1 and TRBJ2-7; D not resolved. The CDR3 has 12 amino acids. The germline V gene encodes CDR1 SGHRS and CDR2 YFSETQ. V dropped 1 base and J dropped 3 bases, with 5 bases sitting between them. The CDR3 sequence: CASSLTGYEQYF. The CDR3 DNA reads TGCGCCAGCAGCTTGACGGGCTACGAGCAGTACTTC.

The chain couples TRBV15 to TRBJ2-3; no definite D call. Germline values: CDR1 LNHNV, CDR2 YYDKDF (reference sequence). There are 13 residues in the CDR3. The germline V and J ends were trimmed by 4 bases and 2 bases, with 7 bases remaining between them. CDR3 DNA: TGTGCCACCAGCATCAGGTACACAGATACGCAGTATTTT. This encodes CATSIRYTDTQYF.

CDR3 amino acids: CASSPGNEQFF. The CDR3 DNA follows: TGTGCCAGCAGCCCCGGGAATGAGCAGTTCTTC. The chain recombines TRBV13 with TRBJ2-1; D unresolved. The length of the CDR3 is 11 residues. Germline lookup yields CDR1 PRHDT and CDR2 FYEKMQ (reference sequence). V dropped 5 bases and J dropped 7 bases, with 6 bases sitting between them. Looking up the rest from reference TRBV13 and TRBJ2-1 gives the full variable domain: AAGVIQSPRHLIKEKRETATLKCYPIPRHDTVYWYQQGPGQDPQFLISFYEKMQSDKGSIPDRFSAQQFSDYHSELNMSSLELGDSALYFCASSPGNEQFFGPGTRLTVL.

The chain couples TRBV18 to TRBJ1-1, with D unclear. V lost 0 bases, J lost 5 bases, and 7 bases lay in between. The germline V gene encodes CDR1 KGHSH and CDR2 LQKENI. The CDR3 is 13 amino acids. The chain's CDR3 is CASSPPVATEAFF. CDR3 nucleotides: TGTGCCAGCTCACCACCCGTTGCGACTGAAGCTTTCTTT.